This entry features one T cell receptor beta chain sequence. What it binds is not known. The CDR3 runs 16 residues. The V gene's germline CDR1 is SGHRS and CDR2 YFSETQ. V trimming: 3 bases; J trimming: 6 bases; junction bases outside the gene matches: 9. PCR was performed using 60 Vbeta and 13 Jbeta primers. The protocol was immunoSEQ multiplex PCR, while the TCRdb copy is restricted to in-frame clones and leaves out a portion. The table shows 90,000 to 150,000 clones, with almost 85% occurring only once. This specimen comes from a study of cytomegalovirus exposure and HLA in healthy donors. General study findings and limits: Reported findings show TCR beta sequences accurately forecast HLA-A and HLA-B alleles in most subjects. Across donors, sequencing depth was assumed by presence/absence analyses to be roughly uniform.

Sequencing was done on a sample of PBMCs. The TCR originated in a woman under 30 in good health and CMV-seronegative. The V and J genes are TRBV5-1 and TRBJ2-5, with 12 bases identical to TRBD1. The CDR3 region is CASSWSGTGGEKTQYF. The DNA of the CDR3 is TGCGCCAGCAGCTGGAGTGGGACAGGGGGCGAGAAGACCCAGTACTTC. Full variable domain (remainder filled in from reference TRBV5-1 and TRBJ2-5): KAGVTQTPRYLIKTRGQQVTLSCSPISGHRSVSWYQQTPGQGLQFLFEYFSETQRNKGNFPGRFSGRQFSNSRSEMNVSTLELGDSALYLCASSWSGTGGEKTQYFGPGTRLLVL.